This passage covers 10 T cell receptor beta chains from one sample sequenced in a study of T cells after yellow fever vaccination. TCRdb re-analysed the 5' RACE reads in MiXCR, keeping a single row per CDR3 protein. The sample has about 330,000 distinct CDR3 sequences, around 7% seen once. The source was PBMCs, collected around 45 days after the first yellow fever vaccination. These receptors came from a man in his late teens or twenties who received the YFV17D yellow fever vaccine.

This clonotype showed up just a few times. V usage is TRBV7-2 and J usage is TRBJ2-3; D uncertain. V dropped 5 bases and J dropped 5 bases, with 11 bases sitting between them. Germline values: CDR1 SGHTA, CDR2 FQGNSA. This CDR3 has 13 amino acids. In nucleotides, the CDR3 is TGTGCCAGCAGCCCAGACCAGATAGATACGCAGTATTTT. It specifies CASSPDQIDTQYF. Variable domain in full (rest from reference TRBV7-2 and TRBJ2-3): GAGVSQSPSNKVTEKGKDVELRCDPISGHTALYWYRQSLGQGLEFLIYFQGNSAPDKSGLPSDRFSAERTGGSVSTLTIQRTQQEDSAVYLCASSPDQIDTQYFGPGTRLTVL.

The CDR3 sequence is CASNRQPLNMNTEAFF. The CDR3, as DNA: TGTGCCAGCAACAGACAGCCGCTCAATATGAACACTGAAGCTTTCTTT. The V gene is TRBV9, the J gene TRBJ1-1; D may be TRBD1 (5 bases). The length of the CDR3 is 16 residues. The V gene's germline CDR1 is SGDLS and CDR2 YYNGEE. With 6 bases removed from V and 0 bases from J, the gap between germline ends came to 18 bases.

This clonotype was seen many times. The rearrangement links TRBV4-3 to TRBJ2-3, with 8 bases fitting TRBD2. V gave up 1 base and J gave up 5 bases; unmatched junction bases: 8. Germline V gene lookup returns CDR1 LGHNA and CDR2 YSLEER. The CDR3 extends over 16 amino acids. CDR3 in amino acids: CASSQGAPAGEDTQYF. The CDR3 DNA sequence: TGCGCCAGCAGCCAAGGGGCCCCAGCGGGGGAAGATACGCAGTATTTT.

This clonotype was detected a few times. The gene calls are TRBV6-4 and TRBJ2-1; 11 positions agree with TRBD2. Germline V CDR1 and CDR2: MRHNA, SNTAGT. The CDR3 consists of 19 residues. J lost 5 bases, V lost 0 bases, and 12 bases had no gene match. DNA of the CDR3: TGTGCCAGCAGTGACTCTGGGGTAGCGGGGGGGTTCCCCCACAATGAGCAGTTCTTC. It yields the protein CASSDSGVAGGFPHNEQFF.

This clonotype was observed at least ten times. This chain uses TRBV7-2 with TRBJ2-7; TRBD2 agrees at 11 bases. Trimming took 5 bases from V and 3 from J; bases not matched to a gene: 3. The length of the CDR3 is 14 residues. The germline CDR1 and CDR2 sequences are SGHTA and FQGNSA. Here the CDR3 reads CASSVTSGGYEQYF. CDR3 DNA sequence: TGTGCCAGCAGCGTTACTAGCGGGGGCTACGAGCAGTACTTC. Supplemented by reference TRBV7-2 and TRBJ2-7, the full variable domain reads GAGVSQSPSNKVTEKGKDVELRCDPISGHTALYWYRQSLGQGLEFLIYFQGNSAPDKSGLPSDRFSAERTGGSVSTLTIQRTQQEDSAVYLCASSVTSGGYEQYFGPGTRLTVT.

This clonotype turned up a few times. The CDR3 sequence: CASSWGGLGDFF. CDR3 nucleotide sequence: TGTGCCAGCAGCTGGGGGGGGTTGGGAGACTTCTTC. The chain carries TRBV5-6 and TRBJ2-1, with TRBD2 matching 7 bases. Germline V gives CDR1 SGHDT, CDR2 YYEEEE. The CDR3 totals 12 residues. The trim removed 3 bases at V and 16 bases at J, leaving 10 bases unmatched.

The gene calls are TRBV15 and TRBJ2-4; 8 bases are shared with TRBD1. The V gene end was trimmed by 0 bases and the J gene end by 8 bases; junction bases not matched to a gene: 3. The CDR3 extends over 14 amino acids. Germline V gene data show CDR1 as LNHNV and CDR2 as YYDKDF (reference sequence). The CDR3 sequence is CATSRDQGADIQYF. The CDR3 DNA sequence: TGTGCCACCAGCAGAGATCAGGGGGCGGACATTCAGTACTTC.

This clonotype showed up just a few times. V gene TRBV10-3 combines with J gene TRBJ2-2; TRBD1 might be the D (6 bases). V was clipped by 10 bases and J by 2 bases, with 17 bases between them. The CDR3 loop spans 15 amino acids. CDR1 and CDR2 from the germline V gene are ENHRY and SYGVKD. The CDR3 spells CATHSWTVNTGELFF. Written as DNA, the CDR3 is TGTGCCACTCATTCCTGGACAGTAAACACCGGGGAGCTGTTTTTT.

The rearrangement links TRBV7-9 to TRBJ2-2; D is possibly TRBD1 or TRBD2 (5 bases each). The CDR3 totals 12 residues. The germline CDR1 and CDR2 sequences are SEHNR and FQNEAQ (reference sequence). The V end lost 6 bases, the J end lost 9 bases, and 11 bases lay between the germline ends. The CDR3 here is CASRAGSRELFF. In DNA, the CDR3 is TGTGCCAGCAGAGCAGGGAGCCGGGAGCTGTTTTTT.

This clonotype appeared a few times. The gene calls are TRBV5-4 and TRBJ2-3, with TRBD1 matching over 9 bases. J was trimmed by 7 bases and V by 4 bases; bases with no gene match: 4. The length of the CDR3 is 13 residues. Germline V gene lookup returns CDR1 SGHNT and CDR2 YYREEE (reference sequence). Here the CDR3 reads CASSVDRGNTQYF. The DNA of the CDR3 is TGTGCCAGCAGCGTGGACAGGGGAAATACGCAGTATTTT.